Given below is one TCR beta chain in context. This sample was taken from a study of blood T cell repertoires in COVID-19. Study-level information: The cDNA or gDNA used as material had been derived from T cells, B-cell-depleted T cells, or PBMCs.

How the authors handled the data: From reference gene primer amplification, estimates of nucleated cell counts were derived. Here immunoSEQ multiplex PCR was the method, and the copy in TCRdb shows in-frame clones only, minus some. Clonal size and the V and J genes are those of that table, whereas D and trimming came from the DNA. In the table there are 450,000 to 500,000 clones, approximately 85% of which are singletons. Trimming took 2 bases from V and 7 from J; bases not matched to a gene: 6. This CDR3 is 15 amino acids long. Germline lookup yields CDR1 MNHEY and CDR2 SMNVEV (reference sequence). The sequence came from a human donor in a cohort sampled during active COVID-19. V and J are TRBV27 and TRBJ2-2; 8 positions agree with TRBD1. The sequencing sample was made of peripheral blood. The CDR3 loop is CASSLRQGANGELFF. The DNA for the CDR3 is TGTGCCAGCAGTTTAAGGCAGGGGGCGAACGGGGAGCTGTTTTTT.